This T cell receptor beta chain was identified during a study of molecular identifiers for immune sequencing clone quantification. Previously described methods and listed TCR primers were employed for the bulk TCR libraries. TCRdb fed the PCR reads into MiXCR, producing one record per CDR3 protein. This sample has over 600,000 distinct CDR3 sequences, with roughly 21% found just once. Germline V CDR1 and CDR2: MNHEY, SMNVEV (reference sequence). CDR3 length: 16 amino acids. The V end was cut by 6 bases, the J end by 6 bases, with 21 bases between. This clonotype appeared a few times. Its antigen is not identified. Broader study findings: It was shown that clones above 20 RNA copies held over 98% of effector molecules, but under 1% in naive cells. The sizes of highly expanded clones could be underestimated when identical TCR molecules share a barcode.

As CD8+CD4-CCR7+CD45RA+ cells, naive CD8 T cells were sorted. This receptor was obtained from a human donor in good health. Some libraries in this study had Jurkat cell RNA spiked in. The specimen was naive CD8+ T cells from blood, with Jurkat cell RNA spiked in. Indicated subset: FACS-sorted CD8+CD4-CCR7+CD45RA+ naive T cells. The gene calls are TRBV27 and TRBJ2-1; D might be TRBD1 or TRBD2, each matching 5 bases. CDR3 in amino acids: CASSLRDPSPFNEQFF. The CDR3 DNA follows: TGTGCCAGCAGCCTCCGGGACCCAAGCCCTTTCAATGAGCAGTTCTTC.